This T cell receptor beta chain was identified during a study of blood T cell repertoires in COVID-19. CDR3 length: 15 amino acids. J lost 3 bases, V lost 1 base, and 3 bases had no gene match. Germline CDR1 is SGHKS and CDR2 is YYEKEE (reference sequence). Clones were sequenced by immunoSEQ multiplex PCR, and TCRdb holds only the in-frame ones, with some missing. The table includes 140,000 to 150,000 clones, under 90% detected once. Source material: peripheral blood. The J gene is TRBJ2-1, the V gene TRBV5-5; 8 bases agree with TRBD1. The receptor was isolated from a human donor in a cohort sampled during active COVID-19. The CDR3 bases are TGTGCCAGCAGCTTGTTCGGACAGGGCTACAATGAGCAGTTCTTC. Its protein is CASSLFGQGYNEQFF.